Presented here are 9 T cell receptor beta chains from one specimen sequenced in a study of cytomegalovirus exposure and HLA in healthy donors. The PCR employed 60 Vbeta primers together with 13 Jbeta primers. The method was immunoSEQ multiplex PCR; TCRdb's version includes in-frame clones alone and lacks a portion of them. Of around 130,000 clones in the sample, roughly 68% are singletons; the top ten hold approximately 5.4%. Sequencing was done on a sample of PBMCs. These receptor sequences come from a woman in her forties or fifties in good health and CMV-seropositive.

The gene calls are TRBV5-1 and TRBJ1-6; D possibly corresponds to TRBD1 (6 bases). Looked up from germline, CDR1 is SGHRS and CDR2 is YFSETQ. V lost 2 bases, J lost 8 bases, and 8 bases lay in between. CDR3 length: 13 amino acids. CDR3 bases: TGCGCCAGCAGCTTACAGGGTGATTCACCCCTCCACTTT. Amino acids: CASSLQGDSPLHF.

CDR3 in amino acids: CASSPLAVAPREQYF. The CDR3, as DNA: TGCGCCAGCAGCCCCCTGGCGGTAGCTCCTAGAGAGCAGTACTTC. This rearrangement joins TRBV5-1 to TRBJ2-7; D is ambiguous. The CDR3 totals 15 residues. CDR1 is SGHRS, CDR2 YFSETQ, per germline. V was cut by 4 bases and J by 7 bases, with 21 bases left in between.

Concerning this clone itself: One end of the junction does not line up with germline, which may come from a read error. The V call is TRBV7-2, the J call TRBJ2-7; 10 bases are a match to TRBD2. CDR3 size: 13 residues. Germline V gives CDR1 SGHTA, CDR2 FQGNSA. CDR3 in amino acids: CASRSGGAGEQCF. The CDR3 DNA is TGTGCCAGCAGGAGCGGGGGGGCAGGCGAGCAGTGCTTC. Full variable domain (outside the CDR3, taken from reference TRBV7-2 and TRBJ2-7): GAGVSQSPSNKVTEKGKDVELRCDPISGHTALYWYRQSLGQGLEFLIYFQGNSAPDKSGLPSDRFSAERTGGSVSTLTIQRTQQEDSAVYLCASRSGGAGEQCFGPGTRLTVT.

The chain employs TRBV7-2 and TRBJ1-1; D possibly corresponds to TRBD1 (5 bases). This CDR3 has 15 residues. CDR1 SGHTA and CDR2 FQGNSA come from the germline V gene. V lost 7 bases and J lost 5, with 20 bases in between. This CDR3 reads CASTQGARARTEAFF. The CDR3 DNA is TGTGCCAGCACCCAAGGGGCCAGGGCGAGGACTGAAGCTTTCTTT.

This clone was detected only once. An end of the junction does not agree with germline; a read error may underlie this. CDR3 in amino acids: CASSLGLAGGRETQYF. Here the CDR3 DNA reads TGTGCTAGCAGCTTAGGACTAGCGGGGGGGCGAGAGACCCAGTACTTC. The chain has TRBV7-7 and TRBJ2-5; 15 nucleotides align to TRBD2. CDR1 is SSHAT and CDR2 is FNYEAQ in the germline V gene (reference sequence). The CDR3 extends over 16 amino acids.

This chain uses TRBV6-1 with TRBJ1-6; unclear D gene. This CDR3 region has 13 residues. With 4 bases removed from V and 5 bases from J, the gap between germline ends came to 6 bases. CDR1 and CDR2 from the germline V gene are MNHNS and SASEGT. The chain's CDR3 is CASSGLDNSPLHF. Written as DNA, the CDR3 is TGTGCCAGCAGTGGACTGGATAATTCACCCCTCCACTTT.

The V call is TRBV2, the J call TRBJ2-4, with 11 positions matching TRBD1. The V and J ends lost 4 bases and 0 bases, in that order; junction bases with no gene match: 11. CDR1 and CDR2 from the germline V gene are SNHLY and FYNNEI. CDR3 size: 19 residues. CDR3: CASSALRDRGFLAKNIQYF. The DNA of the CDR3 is TGTGCCAGCAGTGCCCTCCGGGACAGGGGGTTTTTAGCCAAAAACATTCAGTACTTC.

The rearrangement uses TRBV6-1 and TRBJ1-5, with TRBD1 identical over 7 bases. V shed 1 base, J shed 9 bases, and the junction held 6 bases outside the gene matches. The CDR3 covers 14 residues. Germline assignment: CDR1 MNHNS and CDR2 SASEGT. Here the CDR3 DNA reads TGTGCCAGCAGTGAAGGGACAGGCCGGGGGCCCCAGCATTTT. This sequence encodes CASSEGTGRGPQHF.

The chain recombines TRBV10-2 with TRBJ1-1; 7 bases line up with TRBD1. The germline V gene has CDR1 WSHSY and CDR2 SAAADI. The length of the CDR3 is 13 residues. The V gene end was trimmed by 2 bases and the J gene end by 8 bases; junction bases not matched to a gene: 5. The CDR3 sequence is CASSEAGQDEAFF. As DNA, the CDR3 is TGCGCCAGCAGTGAGGCCGGACAGGACGAAGCTTTCTTT.